This is a list of T cell receptor beta chains from one sample in a study of a mutant IDH1 vaccine in newly diagnosed glioma. For these receptors, no antigen is known. Profiled with immunoSEQ multiplex PCR; TCRdb holds only in-frame clones, not every one. Here the sample spans about 82,000 clones, 70% to 90% being singletons. This material consisted of PBMCs, taken from a glioma patient whose treatment included an IDH1 peptide vaccine. Receptors originate from a man between 25 and 39 years old with glioma. Some clones in this sample may be carry-over from other donors' samples. Each CDR3 is given without its conserved first and last residue. The order of the fields is J gene, V gene, CDR3 length, CDR3 protein.

>TRBJ1-6|TRBV7-2|11
ASSFGPDSPLH
>TRBJ1-1|TRBV7-6|13
ASSLAPLPTFEAF
>TRBJ2-1|TRBV7-3|12
ASSLSGGYNEQF
>TRBJ1-2|TRBV2|11
ASSMWEKSGYT
>TRBJ2-1|TRBV7-8|19
ASSPYVAGLAGKRGFREQF
>TRBJ1-2|TRBV6-6|12
ASSPGQGDYGYT
>TRBJ2-1|TRBV4-2|14
ASSQDIASSYNEQF
>TRBJ1-1|TRBV5-1|12
ASSLVPGATEAF
>TRBJ2-7|TRBV7-3|12
ASSLKGLACEQY
>TRBJ1-2|TRBV2|14
ASSAQGANRLDGYT
>TRBJ1-1|TRBV5-1|12
ASSYGQTNTEAF
>TRBJ1-4|TRBV4-1|13
ASSLAGSRNEKLF
>TRBJ1-2|TRBV6-5|10
ASSYSEGGYT
>TRBJ1-2|TRBV28|12
ASSYPTDNYGYT
>TRBJ1-6|TRBV7-2|10
ASSLLNSPLH
>TRBJ1-5|TRBV9|13
ASSASAGSNQPQH
>TRBJ2-5|TRBV19|13
ASTAPSGRGQTQY
>TRBJ2-1|TRBV5-8|14
ASSGIASGGYNEQF
>TRBJ2-3|TRBV5-1|14
ASSLVPASGTDTQY
>TRBJ1-2|TRBV27|11
ASSRQGAYGYT
>TRBJ2-4|TRBV4-1|19
ASSQGQGLAGGRGAKNIQY
>TRBJ2-5|TRBV7-8|15
ASMFYSTWDYQETQY
>TRBJ1-2|TRBV4-1|14
ASSQVWTGGAYGYT
>TRBJ2-2|TRBV9|12
ASSVGTVTGELF
>TRBJ1-2|TRBV6-1|12
ASSLRDRWRGYT
>TRBJ1-1|TRBV6-5|11
ASSYGSNTEAF
>TRBJ2-5|TRBV10-1|12
ASRQPSYQETQY
>TRBJ1-6|TRBV27|14
ASSPLGQADNSPLH
>TRBJ2-5|TRBV7-2|11
ASSFDGGETQY
>TRBJ1-1|TRBV7-9|12
ASSSQGADTEAF
>TRBJ2-7|TRBV29-1|14
SVGGLGQGTGYEQY
>TRBJ2-2|TRBV27|13
ASSLRTKNTGELF
>TRBJ2-5|TRBV15|14
ATSRALGQGQETQY
>TRBJ2-7|TRBV5-1|12
ASSTSGGDYEQY
>TRBJ2-1|TRBV9|13
ASSVGGGSYNEQF
>TRBJ1-6|TRBV27|14
ASSLFIGGGGSPLH
>TRBJ1-5|TRBV27|12
ASSLTASNQPQH
>TRBJ2-2|TRBV11-2|11
ASSLDRAGELF
>TRBJ1-4|TRBV11-2|10
ASSVTGEKLF
>TRBJ2-7|TRBV7-2|13
ASSNTGTGLYEQY
>TRBJ2-7|TRBV10-3|13
AISEASGGTYEQY
>TRBJ2-1|TRBV9|13
ASSVGTRLSNEQF
>TRBJ2-1|TRBV19|12
ASRPSGDYNEQF
>TRBJ1-1|TRBV7-8|11
ASSLRGRTEAF
>TRBJ1-1|TRBV5-6|12
ASSRTVLATEAF
>TRBJ1-3|TRBV2|15
ASSVSSQSISGNTIY
>TRBJ2-5|TRBV5-6|14
ASTPKPSGSWETQY
>TRBJ2-3|TRBV27|10
ASSRAADTQY
>TRBJ2-5|TRBV5-1|12
ASSLGGTQETQY
>TRBJ2-1|TRBV9|14
ASSVSGRASYNEQF
>TRBJ1-2|TRBV29-1|9
SVDEGWGYT
>TRBJ2-3|TRBV14|14
ASSQSGLALTDTQY